The rows below give T cell receptor beta chains drawn from one sample of a study of blood T cell repertoires in COVID-19. Profiled with immunoSEQ multiplex PCR; TCRdb holds only in-frame clones, not every one. The sample carries 120,000 to 150,000 clones, roughly 80% recorded once. The sample was PBMCs or T cells enriched from blood (not recorded which). These receptors originate from a man aged 35 to 55 with acute COVID-19. The CDR3 runs from the conserved cysteine through the conserved F or W. D genes are given only for firm matches. The size of a clone is reported for some rows only, either as once, few or many, or as a class for expanded clones.

TGTGCCAGCAGTTTCCTCGGCAATCAGCCCCAGCATTTT	CASSFLGNQPQHF	TRBJ1-5	NA	TRBV27	NA
TGTGCCAGCAGCTTAGATCGGGGGGGGATCTATGGCTACACCTTC	CASSLDRGGIYGYTF	TRBJ1-2	NA	TRBV11-2	NA
TGTGCCAGCAGCGGCCCGGAGGAATCAGGGGAGCTGTTTTTT	CASSGPEESGELFF	TRBJ2-2	NA	TRBV25-1	NA
TGTGCCAGCTCTCAGTCGGGACAGGGCCCTGAAGCTTTCTTT	CASSQSGQGPEAFF	TRBJ1-1	NA	TRBV18	TRBD1
TGTGCCAGCTCACCATCCGGGGGTTGGGAGACCCAGTACTTC	CASSPSGGWETQYF	TRBJ2-5	NA	TRBV18	NA
TGTGCCGCCCGGCGAGGGGGCTATGGCTACACCTTC	CAARRGGYGYTF	TRBJ1-2	NA	TRBV6-5	NA
TGTGCCAGCATTGACAATTTAATCCGTCGCAGAAATGAAAAACTGTTTTTT	CASIDNLIRRRNEKLFF	TRBJ1-4	NA	TRBV28	NA
TGTGCCAGCAGCTTAGTACTACTTTCCCGGACTAGCCCCCGGTGCAATGAGCAGTTCTTC	CASSLVLLSRTSPRCNEQFF	TRBJ2-1	once	TRBV11-3	TRBD2
TGTGCCAGCAGTGGGCCGGGACTAGCGGGCACAGATACGCAGTATTTT	CASSGPGLAGTDTQYF	TRBJ2-3	NA	TRBV6-1	TRBD2
TGTGCCAGCAGCCAGGCAGGGCTTTTTAACTATGGCTACACCTTC	CASSQAGLFNYGYTF	TRBJ1-2	NA	TRBV3-1/TRBV3-2	NA
TGTGCCAGCAGTTATATTAACACAGGCGCCACGAACACCGGGGAGCTGTTTTTT	CASSYINTGATNTGELFF	TRBJ2-2	NA	TRBV6-2/TRBV6-3	NA
TGTGCCAGCAAAAAAGACCTGGGGGCTGAGCAGTTCTTC	CASKKDLGAEQFF	TRBJ2-1	NA	TRBV12-3/TRBV12-4	NA
TGTGCCAGCAGGTCAACAGGTGCAACTAATGAAAAACTGTTTTTT	CASRSTGATNEKLFF	TRBJ1-4	NA	TRBV28	NA
TGTGCCAGCAGCAGAAGACTAGCGGCAAAATACAATGAGCAGTTCTTC	CASSRRLAAKYNEQFF	TRBJ2-1	NA	TRBV7-2	TRBD2
TGTGCCAGCAGCCCGCTATCAGGGAACAGAGCTTTCTTT	CASSPLSGNRAFF	TRBJ1-1	NA	TRBV7-9	NA
TGTGCCAGTAGTCTGACAGCTCCCCGCAATCAGCCCCAGCATTTT	CASSLTAPRNQPQHF	TRBJ1-5	NA	TRBV19	NA
TGTGCCAGCAGCCAAGATGAGGCAGGGGGCTATCAGCCCCAGCATTTT	CASSQDEAGGYQPQHF	TRBJ1-5	NA	TRBV4-2	TRBD1
TGTGCCAGCAGTGAAATCGAGGACAGCCTATACAATGAGCAGTTCTTC	CASSEIEDSLYNEQFF	TRBJ2-1	NA	TRBV2	NA
TGTGCCACCCGGGACTTCACAGATACGCAGTATTTT	CATRDFTDTQYF	TRBJ2-3	NA	TRBV28	NA
TGTGCCAGCAGCTTCGGACTAGCGGGGGTGGGGGTCACAGATACGCAGTATTTT	CASSFGLAGVGVTDTQYF	TRBJ2-3	NA	TRBV4-2	TRBD2
TGTGCCAGCAGTGAACGACAATTCAATGCGCCCGGGGAGCTGTTTTTT	CASSERQFNAPGELFF	TRBJ2-2	NA	TRBV6-1	NA
TGTGCCAGCAGCAGACAGGGGCAGCCCCAGCATTTT	CASSRQGQPQHF	TRBJ1-5	NA	TRBV7-9	TRBD1
TGTGCCAGCAGTCGAGGACTAGTTTCCTACGAGCAGTACTTC	CASSRGLVSYEQYF	TRBJ2-7	NA	TRBV6-5	TRBD2
TGCGCCAGCAGCTGGGACAGGGGGCGTACCTACAATGAGCAGTTCTTC	CASSWDRGRTYNEQFF	TRBJ2-1	NA	TRBV5-1	TRBD1
TGTGCCAGTAGTTCGGACTTTGGAGGCTACACCTTC	CASSSDFGGYTF	TRBJ1-2	NA	TRBV19	NA
TGTGCCAGCAGTTTGAGACTAGCGGGAGATGGCACAGATACGCAGTATTTT	CASSLRLAGDGTDTQYF	TRBJ2-3	NA	TRBV28	TRBD2
TGTGCCAGCAGCCAACAGGGTGCTGATTCACCCCTCCACTTT	CASSQQGADSPLHF	TRBJ1-6	NA	TRBV3-1/TRBV3-2	NA
TGTGCCAGCAGCGTAGGGCTAGCGGGGGCCAGCTCCTACGAGCAGTACTTC	CASSVGLAGASSYEQYF	TRBJ2-7	few	TRBV9	TRBD2
TGTGCCAGCTCATTGGGGGGAAGCAACGAGCAGTACTTC	CASSLGGSNEQYF	TRBJ2-7	NA	TRBV18	NA
TGTGCCAGCAGCTTGACATCGACGGGGGAGCAGTACTTC	CASSLTSTGEQYF	TRBJ2-7	NA	TRBV11-2	NA
TGCGCCAGCAGGAAAAGGGGCCTCTCTGGAAACACCATATATTTT	CASRKRGLSGNTIYF	TRBJ1-3	NA	TRBV4-1	NA
TGTGCCAGCTCAGGAGGACAGGGGGGAAATCAGCCCCAGCATTTT	CASSGGQGGNQPQHF	TRBJ1-5	NA	TRBV18	TRBD1
TGTGCCAGCAGCGTAGAAGACAGTAATTATGGCTACACCTTC	CASSVEDSNYGYTF	TRBJ1-2	few	TRBV9	NA
TGTGCCAGCAGTTTAAGCGGGACCCTACACGAGCAGTACTTC	CASSLSGTLHEQYF	TRBJ2-7	NA	TRBV27	TRBD2
TGTGCCAGCAGTGTCCTCGGGACGACAGGATTGGAAACCTTC	CASSVLGTTGLETF	TRBJ1-2	NA	TRBV9	NA
TGTGCCAGCAGTTACAGTGGCAGTGTGAACTATGGCTACACCTTC	CASSYSGSVNYGYTF	TRBJ1-2	NA	TRBV6-5	NA
TGTGCCAGCAGTTACACCAGCGGGAGTTCCTACGAGCAGTACTTC	CASSYTSGSSYEQYF	TRBJ2-7	NA	TRBV6-2/TRBV6-3	TRBD2
TGTGCCAGCAGCGTAGAGTCTGGAGATGGCTACACCTTC	CASSVESGDGYTF	TRBJ1-2	NA	TRBV9	NA
TGTGCCAGCAGCCGACAGGGTGGCTACGAGCAGTACTTC	CASSRQGGYEQYF	TRBJ2-7	many	TRBV7-9	TRBD1
TGTGCCAGCAGTTACTCCGGTAATGAGCAGTTCTTC	CASSYSGNEQFF	TRBJ2-1	NA	TRBV6-5	NA
TGTGCCAGCAGCACGCCGGAGAGAAGGGGGCATGTTGCCGGGGAGCTGTTTTTT	CASSTPERRGHVAGELFF	TRBJ2-2	NA	TRBV21-1	NA
TGTGCCAGCAGTGGATCGGGACAGGGGGCAGATACGCAGTATTTT	CASSGSGQGADTQYF	TRBJ2-3	NA	TRBV25-1	TRBD1
TGTGCCACCGAGAAAATGAGAGTAGACCCGACACCCCAGCATTTT	CATEKMRVDPTPQHF	TRBJ1-5	NA	TRBV28	NA
TGTGCCAGCAGCTTAGCCACTCCGTGGTACGAGCAGTACTTC	CASSLATPWYEQYF	TRBJ2-7	once	TRBV7-8	NA
TGTGCCACCAGTGATGACCCCGCCCGTACTAGCGGGGGAGCGGTCGAGCAGTTCTTC	CATSDDPARTSGGAVEQFF	TRBJ2-1	few	TRBV24-1	TRBD2
TGTGCCAGCAGCGTAGCACCTAGCGGGACTAGCACAGATACGCAGTATTTT	CASSVAPSGTSTDTQYF	TRBJ2-3	NA	TRBV9	TRBD2
TGTGCCAGCAGTAGCGACAGTGGAAACACCATATATTTT	CASSSDSGNTIYF	TRBJ1-3	NA	TRBV12-3/TRBV12-4	NA
TGTGCCAGCAGTTACAGCAGGGATAATTCACCCCTCCACTTT	CASSYSRDNSPLHF	TRBJ1-6	NA	TRBV6-5	NA
TGTGCCAGCAGCCAATTCCGCCGGGACAGCGCCTATGGCTACACCTTC	CASSQFRRDSAYGYTF	TRBJ1-2	NA	TRBV4-2	TRBD1
TGTGCCAGCAGCGCCCGACAGGACTTGAGCGAGCAGTACTTC	CASSARQDLSEQYF	TRBJ2-7	NA	TRBV5-5	NA
TGCAGCGTCAAGGACAGGGGTCGGGAAGAGACCCAGTACTTC	CSVKDRGREETQYF	TRBJ2-5	NA	TRBV29-1	TRBD1